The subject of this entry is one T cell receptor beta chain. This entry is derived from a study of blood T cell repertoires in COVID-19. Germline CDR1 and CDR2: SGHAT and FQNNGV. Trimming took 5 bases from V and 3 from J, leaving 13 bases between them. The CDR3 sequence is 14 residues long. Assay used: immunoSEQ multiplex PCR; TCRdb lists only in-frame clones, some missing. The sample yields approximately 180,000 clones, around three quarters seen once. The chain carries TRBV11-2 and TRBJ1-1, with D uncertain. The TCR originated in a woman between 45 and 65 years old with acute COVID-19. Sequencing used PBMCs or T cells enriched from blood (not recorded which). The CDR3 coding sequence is TGTGCCAGCAGCGATCCCGCCCCGGACACTGAAGCTTTCTTT. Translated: CASSDPAPDTEAFF.